Detailed here is one T cell receptor (beta chain). Its cognate antigen is unknown. The sample comes from a study of CD8+CD57+ T cells in acquired aplastic anemia. Study-level information: The sorted CD4+ and CD8+ cells yielded an average around 3 ug of DNA. Findings and limits, study-wide: Statistical testing detected no significant gap in CD8+ Simpson's diversity between patients and controls. Comparison of patients with controls identified 25 to 35 shared CD8+ CDR3 sequences.

Selection for sequencing was limited to patients who had shown CD8+CD57+ cell expansion by flow cytometry. Severe acquired aplastic anemia affected all patients. Template material for TCR beta VDJ and CDR3 profiling consisted of genomic DNA. TCRdb passed the reads through MiXCR, listing each CDR3 protein once. The data contain hundreds of thousands of distinct CDR3 sequences, 82% of them singletons. This CDR3 has 17 amino acids. V lost 4 bases and J lost 2, with 18 bases in between. Germline loops: CDR1 SNHLY, CDR2 FYNNEI. This clonotype originated in a human donor with aplastic anemia. The chain recombines TRBV2 with TRBJ1-3, with D possibly TRBD1 on 6 matching bases. The sequenced sample was sorted CD4+, CD8+, or CD8+CD57+ T cells (not recorded which) from PBMCs. The CDR3 coding sequence is TGTGCCAGCAGTGGGGTCCTTGGGACACAAACTGGAAACACCATATATTTT. Translating it yields CASSGVLGTQTGNTIYF.